These 22 T cell receptor beta chains originate from one sample sequenced in a study of shared clonotypes between healthy human individuals. The data were produced by immunoSEQ multiplex PCR, yet TCRdb's version contains in-frame clones alone and is incomplete. This table holds a few million clones, approximately 92% found once. The sequenced sample was naive CD4+ T cells sorted from blood. The subset was: CD45RA+ positively selected. These receptors all stem from a man between 18 and 29 years old in good health.

This clone was counted once. The rearrangement links TRBV6-1 to TRBJ2-5; 8 bases are a match to TRBD2. Per the germline V gene, CDR1 is MNHNS and CDR2 is SASEGT. Germline trimming cut 4 bases from V and 1 base from J; bases unmatched to any gene: 2. The CDR3 runs to 14 residues. The CDR3 DNA sequence: TGTGCCAGCAGTGTTAGCGGGGTCCAAGAGACCCAGTACTTC. It is translated as CASSVSGVQETQYF.

This rearrangement joins TRBV30 to TRBJ2-1; TRBD2 matches 10 bases. Germline CDR1 reads GTSNPN; CDR2 reads SVGIG (reference sequence). The CDR3 runs 16 residues. The V segment lost 2 bases and the J segment 2 bases; nucleotides outside the gene matches: 6. CDR3 amino acids: CAWSRELAGTYNEQFF. The CDR3 DNA is TGTGCCTGGAGTCGAGAACTAGCGGGAACCTACAATGAGCAGTTCTTC.

The J gene is TRBJ1-3, the V gene TRBV6-5, with a possible D match to TRBD1 (5 bases). Trimming took off 8 bases at V and 2 bases at J, with 10 bases between the two ends. CDR1 is MNHEY, CDR2 SVGAGI, per germline. The CDR3 length is 13 residues. This CDR3 is CASSRDAGNTIYF. CDR3 bases: TGTGCCAGCTCCAGGGACGCTGGAAACACCATATATTTT.

This sequence joins TRBV10-2 and TRBJ2-2; D gene ambiguous. Trimming pared 7 bases from V and 5 bases from J, leaving 14 bases between. Germline CDR1 WSHSY, CDR2 SAAADI. The CDR3 runs to 14 residues. The CDR3, as DNA: TGCGCCAGCATGACTGGTGGTAGAACCGGGGAGCTGTTTTTT. Protein: CASMTGGRTGELFF.

In its sample, this clone was seen once. The CDR3 protein is CSVEEPLNTIYF. The CDR3 DNA reads as TGCAGCGTTGAAGAACCATTAAACACCATATATTTT. The chain has TRBV29-1 and TRBJ1-3; D is undetermined. The CDR3 length is 12 residues. Trimming shortened V by 0 bases and J by 6 bases, and 6 bases separated the two germline ends. CDR1 and CDR2 (germline): SQVTM, ANQGSEA.

The chain couples TRBV6-6 to TRBJ2-3, with 7 bases fitting TRBD1. In germline, CDR1 is MNHNY, CDR2 SVGAGI (reference sequence). This CDR3 contains 14 residues. V lost 6 bases, J lost 6 bases, and 9 bases stayed unmatched. The CDR3 DNA sequence: TGTGCCAGCAGCCTAGGACAGGTTACGGATACGCAGTATTTT. As protein: CASSLGQVTDTQYF.

This clone appeared once. The chain couples TRBV19 to TRBJ2-2; D gene unclear. V lost 0 bases and J 5 bases, leaving 7 bases between the germline ends. Per the germline V gene, CDR1 is LNHDA and CDR2 is SQIVND (reference sequence). The CDR3 extends over 14 amino acids. The CDR3 coding sequence is TGTGCCAGTAGTATAGATGAAACAACCGGGGAGCTGTTTTTT. This sequence encodes CASSIDETTGELFF.

The genes are TRBV14 and TRBJ2-7, with 10 bases that match TRBD2. In germline, CDR1 is SGHDN, CDR2 FVKESK. The CDR3 is 15 amino acids. With 1 base clipped from V and 7 bases from J, the junction kept 7 bases outside the gene matches. In nucleotides, the CDR3 is TGTGCCAGCAGCCAAGGAGAACTAGCGGGACATGAGCAGTACTTC. It specifies CASSQGELAGHEQYF.

The sample holds one count of this clone. The chain is built from TRBV25-1 and TRBJ2-3; D may be TRBD2 (6 bases). Trimming removed 1 base from V and 4 bases from J, with 15 bases in between. Germline values: CDR1 MGHDK, CDR2 SYGVNS. CDR3 length equals 16 residues. CDR3 nucleotide sequence: TGTGCCAGCAGTGAATCGGGGGTGGGTAGCGCAGATACGCAGTATTTT. It encodes CASSESGVGSADTQYF. Based on the CDR3 plus reference TRBV25-1 and TRBJ2-3, the full variable domain is EADIYQTPRYLVIGTGKKITLECSQTMGHDKMYWYQQDPGMELHLIHYSYGVNSTEKGDLSSESTVSRIRTEHFPLTLESARPSHTSQYLCASSESGVGSADTQYFGPGTRLTVL.

The chain has TRBV2 and TRBJ1-2; TRBD1 aligns across 9 bases. Germline V gives CDR1 SNHLY, CDR2 FYNNEI. The CDR3 spans 13 residues. V gave up 5 bases and J gave up 6 bases; unmatched junction bases: 4. CDR3 bases: TGTGCCAGCAGTTACAGGGGGCAAGATGGCTACACCTTC. As protein: CASSYRGQDGYTF.

V is TRBV18 and J is TRBJ2-5; D may be TRBD2 (5 bases). CDR1 and CDR2 from the germline V gene are KGHSH and LQKENI. The CDR3 totals 13 residues. The V end lost 5 bases, the J end lost 2 bases, and 9 bases lay between the germline ends. CDR3 nucleotide sequence: TGTGCCAGCTCAAAGCTAGCTCAAGAGACCCAGTACTTC. Amino acid sequence: CASSKLAQETQYF.

The CDR3 sequence: CASSEVRTGLTF. The DNA for the CDR3 is TGCGCCAGCAGTGAAGTAAGGACAGGGCTCACCTTC. The chain carries TRBV10-1 and TRBJ1-2, with 8 bases that match TRBD1. CDR1 is WNHNN and CDR2 is SYGVQD in the germline V gene (reference sequence). The CDR3 extends over 12 amino acids. With V trimmed by 3 bases and J by 13 bases, 7 bases remained unmatched.

V and J are TRBV18 and TRBJ1-5; D not resolved. The germline V gene has CDR1 KGHSH and CDR2 LQKENI. Trimming pared 4 bases from V and 3 bases from J, leaving 7 bases between. This CDR3 is 13 amino acids long. The CDR3 DNA sequence: TGTGCCAGCTCACAAAGTGCCAATCAGCCCCAGCATTTT. Translating gives CASSQSANQPQHF. Full variable domain (remainder filled in from reference TRBV18 and TRBJ1-5): NAGVMQNPRHLVRRRGQEARLRCSPMKGHSHVYWYRQLPEEGLKFMVYLQKENIIDESGMPKERFSAEFPKEGPSILRIQQVVRGDSAAYFCASSQSANQPQHFGDGTRLSIL.

The chain carries TRBV7-4 and TRBJ1-4; D gene ambiguous. V was shortened by 0 bases and J by 5 bases, with 13 bases between the two germline ends. Germline CDR1 is SGHVT and CDR2 is SQSDAQ. This CDR3 region has 16 residues. The chain's CDR3 is CASSLAQKGANEKLFF. CDR3 DNA sequence: TGTGCCAGCAGCTTAGCGCAAAAGGGAGCGAATGAAAAACTGTTTTTT.

This chain joins TRBV10-3 and TRBJ2-1; 8 bases map to TRBD2. Germline values: CDR1 ENHRY, CDR2 SYGVKD. The V gene end was trimmed by 3 bases and the J gene end by 4 bases; junction bases not matched to a gene: 5. The CDR3 is 15 residues long. The CDR3, as DNA: TGTGCCATCAGTGACGGGGCTAGCGGGTACAATGAGCAGTTCTTC. Translation: CAISDGASGYNEQFF.

The chain uses TRBV2 and TRBJ2-7; 7 nucleotides agree with TRBD1. CDR1 and CDR2 (germline): SNHLY, FYNNEI. This CDR3 is built from 14 residues. The J segment lost 5 bases and the V segment lost 6 bases, leaving 10 bases of the junction unmatched. CDR3 sequence (DNA): TGTGCCAGCAGATTTCTTTACGACAGGGACGAGCAGTACTTC. Residues: CASRFLYDRDEQYF.

This chain connects TRBV9 to TRBJ2-5, with TRBD2 matching over 9 bases. This CDR3 spans 17 amino acids. The germline V gene has CDR1 SGDLS and CDR2 YYNGEE. The V segment lost 2 bases and the J segment 2 bases; nucleotides outside the gene matches: 10. The CDR3 coding sequence is TGTGCCAGCAGCGTTGGTGCGGGAGGGCCGAGTCAAGAGACCCAGTACTTC. Its protein product is CASSVGAGGPSQETQYF.

The V call is TRBV4-3, the J call TRBJ1-3; perhaps TRBD1 as D (5 bases). CDR1 is LGHNA, CDR2 YSLEER, per germline. The CDR3 has 16 residues. The V end was cut by 1 base, the J end by 2 bases, with 12 bases between. CDR3 in DNA: TGCGCCAGCAGCCAAGTGTTTGGGGGTCCTGGAAACACCATATATTTT. Its protein is CASSQVFGGPGNTIYF.

This rearrangement joins TRBV6-5 to TRBJ2-7, with D perhaps matching TRBD2 (5 bases). Germline CDR1 MNHEY, CDR2 SVGAGI. Trimming removed 6 bases from V and 0 bases from J, with 12 bases in between. The CDR3 covers 14 residues. DNA for the CDR3: TGTGCCAGCAGCCGGGGTGGCTACTCCTACGAGCAGTACTTC. Encoded protein: CASSRGGYSYEQYF.

The CDR3 is CARVRGDVTGELFF. As DNA, the CDR3 is TGTGCCAGGGTACGAGGGGACGTAACCGGGGAGCTGTTTTTT. V and J are TRBV28 and TRBJ2-2, with D tentatively TRBD1 or TRBD2 (5 bases each). Germline CDR1 reads MDHEN; CDR2 reads SYDVKM. This CDR3 comprises 14 residues. The V end lost 9 bases, the J end lost 5 bases, and 16 bases lay between the germline ends.

CDR3 sequence: CAWSLIPGQTSYEQYF. CDR3 nucleotides: TGTGCCTGGAGTCTTATACCGGGACAGACATCCTACGAGCAGTACTTC. The chain employs TRBV30 and TRBJ2-7; TRBD1 aligns across 7 bases. CDR3 size: 16 residues. V lost 2 bases to trimming and J lost 1 base; unmatched junction nucleotides: 11. Germline CDR1 is GTSNPN and CDR2 is SVGIG (reference sequence).

This chain connects TRBV5-4 to TRBJ2-2; no definite D call. The germline V gene has CDR1 SGHNT and CDR2 YYREEE (reference sequence). CDR3 length equals 15 residues. Trimming pared 0 bases from V and 0 bases from J, leaving 6 bases between. The DNA of the CDR3 is TGTGCCAGCAGCTTGGAGAATCCGAACACCGGGGAGCTGTTTTTT. Its translation is CASSLENPNTGELFF.